The entry below gives a single T cell receptor (beta chain) sequence along with its context. Its antigen is unidentified. The sample belongs to a study of post-analysis software for immune sequencing data. Unique molecular identifiers were carried by the TCR beta cDNA libraries. Approximately 500,000 cDNA molecules were obtained per 1 to 10 million input T cells. One entry per CDR3 protein results from TCRdb running MiXCR on the PCR reads. The data show 550,000 to 700,000 distinct CDR3 sequences, with roughly 47% seen just once and about 1.8% held by the top ten. Study-level points and caveats: The F measure placed samples prepared in the same batch into strongly shared clusters. When compared against controls, multiple sclerosis patients showed significantly lower normalized Chao1 diversity. Patients had higher frequencies than controls of roughly five TRBV segments, including TRBV5-6, TRBV5-1 and TRBV20-1.

The CDR3 is 12 amino acids. CDR1 and CDR2 (germline): SGHRS, YFSETQ. Trimming cost V 4 bases and J 8 bases, with 12 bases left between them. The specimen was blood. The V call is TRBV5-1, the J call TRBJ1-2; D perhaps matches TRBD1 (5 bases). This TCR was sampled from a girl between 5 and 17 years old with multiple sclerosis. The CDR3 loop is CASSGTTGGYTF. In nucleotides, the CDR3 is TGCGCCAGCAGCGGGACCACGGGAGGCTACACCTTC.